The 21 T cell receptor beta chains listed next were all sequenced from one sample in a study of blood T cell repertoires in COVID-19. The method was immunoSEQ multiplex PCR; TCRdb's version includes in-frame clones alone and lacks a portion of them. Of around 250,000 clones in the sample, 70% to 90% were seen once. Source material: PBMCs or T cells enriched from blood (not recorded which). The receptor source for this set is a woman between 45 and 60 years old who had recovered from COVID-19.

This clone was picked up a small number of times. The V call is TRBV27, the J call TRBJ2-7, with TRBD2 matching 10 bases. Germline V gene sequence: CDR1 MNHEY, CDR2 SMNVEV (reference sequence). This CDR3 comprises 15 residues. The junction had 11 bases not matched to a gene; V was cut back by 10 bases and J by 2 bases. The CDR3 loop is CATHGTSVSPYEQYF. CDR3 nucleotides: TGTGCCACCCACGGGACTAGCGTATCCCCCTACGAGCAGTACTTC.

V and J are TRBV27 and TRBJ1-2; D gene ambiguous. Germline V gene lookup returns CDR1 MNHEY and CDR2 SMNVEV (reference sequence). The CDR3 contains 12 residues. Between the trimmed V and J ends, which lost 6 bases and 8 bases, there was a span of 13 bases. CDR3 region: CASRSVGEGYTF. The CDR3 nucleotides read TGTGCCAGCAGGTCGGTCGGTGAAGGCTACACCTTC.

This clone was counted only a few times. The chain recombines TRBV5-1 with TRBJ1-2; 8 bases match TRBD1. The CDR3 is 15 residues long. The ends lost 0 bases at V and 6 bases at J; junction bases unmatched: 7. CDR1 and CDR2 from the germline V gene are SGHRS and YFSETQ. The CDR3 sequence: CASSLEARGRDGYTF. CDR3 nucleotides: TGCGCCAGCAGCTTGGAGGCCAGGGGGCGAGATGGCTACACCTTC.

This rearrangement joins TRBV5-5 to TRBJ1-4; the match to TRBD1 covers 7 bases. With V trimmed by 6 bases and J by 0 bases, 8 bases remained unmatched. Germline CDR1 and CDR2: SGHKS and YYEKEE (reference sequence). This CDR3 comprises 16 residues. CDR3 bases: TGTGCCAGCACTGGGACAGCAAGTGCAACTAATGAAAAACTGTTTTTT. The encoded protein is CASTGTASATNEKLFF.

The CDR3 nucleotides are TGTGCCAGTAGGTCTAGTAACCCCTTGGCTGAAGCTTTCTTT. It codes for CASRSSNPLAEAFF. This chain links TRBV19 with TRBJ1-1; D gene uncertain. CDR1 and CDR2 (germline): LNHDA, SQIVND (reference sequence). Deletions cut 6 bases from V and 6 bases from J, with 17 bases between. The CDR3 is 14 residues long. Complete variable domain (other parts from reference TRBV19 and TRBJ1-1): DGGITQSPKYLFRKEGQNVTLSCEQNLNHDAMYWYRQDPGQGLRLIYYSQIVNDFQKGDIAEGYSVSREKKESFPLTVTSAQKNPTAFYLCASRSSNPLAEAFFGQGTRLTVV.

The CDR3 sequence: CASRPRSGSKADTQYF. DNA of the CDR3: TGTGCCAGCAGACCTCGAAGCGGGAGTAAGGCGGATACGCAGTATTTT. J is TRBJ2-3 and V is TRBV28, with 8 nucleotides matching TRBD2. V lost 6 bases and J lost 6; bases outside the gene matches: 14. The CDR3 spans 16 residues. Germline CDR1 and CDR2: MDHEN and SYDVKM. The full variable domain, in which reference TRBV28 and TRBJ2-3 provide the parts outside the CDR3, is DVKVTQSSRYLVKRTGEKVFLECVQDMDHENMFWYRQDPGLGLRLIYFSYDVKMKEKGDIPEGYSVSREKKERFSLILESASTNQTSMYLCASRPRSGSKADTQYFGPGTRLTVL.

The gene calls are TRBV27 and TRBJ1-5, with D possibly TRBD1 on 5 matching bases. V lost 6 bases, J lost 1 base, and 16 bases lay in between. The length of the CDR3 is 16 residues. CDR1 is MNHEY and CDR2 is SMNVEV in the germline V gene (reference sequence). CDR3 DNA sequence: TGTGCCAGCAGGCGATCGACTGGGGGGAGCAATCAGCCCCAGCATTTT. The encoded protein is CASRRSTGGSNQPQHF.

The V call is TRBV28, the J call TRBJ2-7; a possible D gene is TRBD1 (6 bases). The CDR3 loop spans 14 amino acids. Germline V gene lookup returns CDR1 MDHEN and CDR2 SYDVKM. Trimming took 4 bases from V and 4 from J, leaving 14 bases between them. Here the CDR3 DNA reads TGTGCCAGCAGTTCACCGGGACACACTTACGAGCAGTACTTC. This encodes CASSSPGHTYEQYF.

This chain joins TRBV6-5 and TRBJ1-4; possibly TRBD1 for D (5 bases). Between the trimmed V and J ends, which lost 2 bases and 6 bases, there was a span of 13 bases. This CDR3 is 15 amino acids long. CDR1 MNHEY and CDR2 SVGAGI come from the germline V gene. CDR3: CASSYGRTYDEKLFF. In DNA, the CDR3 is TGTGCCAGCAGTTACGGCAGGACATACGATGAAAAACTGTTTTTT.

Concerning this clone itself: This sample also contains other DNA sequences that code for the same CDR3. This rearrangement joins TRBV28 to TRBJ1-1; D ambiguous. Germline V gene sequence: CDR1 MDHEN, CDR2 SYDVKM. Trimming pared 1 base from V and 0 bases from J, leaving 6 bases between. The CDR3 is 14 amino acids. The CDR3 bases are TGTGCCAGCAGTTTATTTCAGTTGAACACTGAAGCTTTCTTT. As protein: CASSLFQLNTEAFF.

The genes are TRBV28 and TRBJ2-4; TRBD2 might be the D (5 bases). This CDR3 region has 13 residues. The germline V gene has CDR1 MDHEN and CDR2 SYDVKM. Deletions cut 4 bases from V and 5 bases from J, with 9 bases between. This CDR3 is CASSWYGENIQYF. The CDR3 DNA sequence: TGTGCCAGCAGTTGGTACGGGGAAAACATTCAGTACTTC.

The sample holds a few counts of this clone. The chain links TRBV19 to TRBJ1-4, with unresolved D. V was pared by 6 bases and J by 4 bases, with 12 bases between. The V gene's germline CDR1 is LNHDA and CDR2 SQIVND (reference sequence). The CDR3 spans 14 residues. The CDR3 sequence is CASRSGDLNEKLFF. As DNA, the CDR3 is TGTGCCAGTAGAAGCGGGGATCTTAATGAAAAACTGTTTTTT.

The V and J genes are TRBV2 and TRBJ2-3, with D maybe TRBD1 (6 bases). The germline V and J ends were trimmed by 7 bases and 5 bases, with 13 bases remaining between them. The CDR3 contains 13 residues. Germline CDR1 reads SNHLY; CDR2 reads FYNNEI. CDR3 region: CASTLGAVDTQYF. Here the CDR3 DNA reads TGTGCCAGCACCTTGGGGGCGGTAGATACGCAGTATTTT.

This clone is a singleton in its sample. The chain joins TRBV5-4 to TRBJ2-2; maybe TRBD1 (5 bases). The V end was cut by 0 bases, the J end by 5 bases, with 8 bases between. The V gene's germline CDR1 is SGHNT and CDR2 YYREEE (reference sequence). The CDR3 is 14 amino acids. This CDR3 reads CASSLGQTTGELFF. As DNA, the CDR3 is TGTGCCAGCAGCTTGGGACAGACAACCGGGGAGCTGTTTTTT.

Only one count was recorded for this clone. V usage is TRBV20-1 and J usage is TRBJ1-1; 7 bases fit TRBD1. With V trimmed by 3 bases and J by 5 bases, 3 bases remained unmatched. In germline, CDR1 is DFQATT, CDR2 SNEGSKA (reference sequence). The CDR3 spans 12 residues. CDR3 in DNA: TGCAGTGCTAGTCGACAGGGAACTGAAGCTTTCTTT. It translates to CSASRQGTEAFF.

This CDR3 is CASSWGPSGANVLTF. CDR3 bases: TGTGCCAGCAGCTGGGGCCCTTCCGGGGCCAACGTCCTGACTTTC. This chain connects TRBV5-4 to TRBJ2-6, with TRBD1 as a possible D gene (5 bases). Trimming took off 3 bases at V and 4 bases at J, with 11 bases between the two ends. Per germline, CDR1 SGHNT and CDR2 YYREEE (reference sequence). The length of the CDR3 is 15 residues.

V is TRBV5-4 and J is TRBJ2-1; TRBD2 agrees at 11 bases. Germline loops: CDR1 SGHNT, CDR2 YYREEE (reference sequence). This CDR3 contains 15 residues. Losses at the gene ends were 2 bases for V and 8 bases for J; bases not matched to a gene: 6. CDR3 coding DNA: TGTGCCAGCAGCTTTACTAGCGGGAGTATCTATGAGCAGTTCTTC. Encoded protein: CASSFTSGSIYEQFF.

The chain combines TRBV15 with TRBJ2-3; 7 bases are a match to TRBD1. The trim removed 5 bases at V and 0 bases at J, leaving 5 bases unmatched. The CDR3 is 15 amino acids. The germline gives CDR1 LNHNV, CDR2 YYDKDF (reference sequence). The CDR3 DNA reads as TGTGCCACCAGCCCAGGGGGTAGGAGCACAGATACGCAGTATTTT. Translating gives CATSPGGRSTDTQYF.

The CDR3 nucleotides are TGTGCCAGCAGTCCTCTAGCGATTCTATCCTACAATGAGCAGTTCTTC. Translated: CASSPLAILSYNEQFF. This chain joins TRBV27 and TRBJ2-1; D perhaps matches TRBD2 (6 bases). Trimming took 5 bases from V and 1 from J, leaving 15 bases between them. Germline V gene lookup returns CDR1 MNHEY and CDR2 SMNVEV (reference sequence). The CDR3 sequence is 16 residues long.

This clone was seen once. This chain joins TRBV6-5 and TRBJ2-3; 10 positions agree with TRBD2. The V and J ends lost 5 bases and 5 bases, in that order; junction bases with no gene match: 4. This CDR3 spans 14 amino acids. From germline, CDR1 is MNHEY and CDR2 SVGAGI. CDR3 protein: CASSLAGVKDTQYF. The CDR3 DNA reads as TGTGCCAGCAGTCTAGCGGGAGTCAAAGATACGCAGTATTTT.

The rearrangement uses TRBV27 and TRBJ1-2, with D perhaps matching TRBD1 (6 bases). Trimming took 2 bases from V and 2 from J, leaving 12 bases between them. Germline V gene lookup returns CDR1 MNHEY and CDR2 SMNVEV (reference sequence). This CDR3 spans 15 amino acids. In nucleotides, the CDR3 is TGTGCCAGCAGTTTAGTAGGACAGTCAAACTATGGCTACACCTTC. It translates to CASSLVGQSNYGYTF.